Reported below is one T cell receptor beta chain. The junction does not match germline at one end; this may be a read error. The source of the sample is a study of tumor-infiltrating lymphocytes in primary liver carcinoma. Germline loops: CDR1 SQVTM, CDR2 ANQGSEA. The CDR3 totals 13 residues. Co-extraction yielded RNA and DNA from 20-30 mg of unsorted bulk tissue. Tumor samples each held over 80% viable tumor cells. A primer matching the constant region was used to make TCR beta cDNA from about 500 ng of total RNA. Slightly modified ARM-PCR with three nested multiplex PCR rounds yielded TCR beta libraries. In the first two PCR rounds, TRBV1-TRBV30 forward primers were paired with a C-beta reverse primer, and each round lasted roughly 10 cycles. Using its own MiXCR run on the multiplex PCR reads, TCRdb lists one record per CDR3 protein. The sample has approximately 76,000 distinct CDR3 sequences; about two thirds are singletons.

V is TRBV29-1 and J is TRBJ1-5, with D perhaps TRBD1 (5 bases). Material for sequencing was liver tumor tissue from sampling region 4. The subset denotes: tumor region T4, right-lateral pole. This TCR came from a woman aged 55-70 years with primary liver carcinoma and hepatitis B virus infection. CDR3 coding DNA: TGCAGCGTGGTAGGGGTCGGCAATCGGCCCCAGCATTTT. This codes for CSVVGVGNRPQHF. Using reference TRBV29-1 and TRBJ1-5 for the parts outside the CDR3, the full variable domain is SAVISQKPSRDICQRGTSLTIQCQVDSQVTMMFWYRQQPGQSLTLIATANQGSEATYESGFVIDKFPISRPNLTFSTLTVSNMSPEDSSIYLCSVVGVGNRPQHFGDGTRLSIL.